The 6 T cell receptor beta chains below come from one sample, sequenced in a study of shared clonotypes between healthy human individuals. Using immunoSEQ multiplex PCR, the repertoire was profiled, and TCRdb retains in-frame clones only, with some absent. The data contain around 690,000 clones, less than 95% of them singletons. Material for sequencing was memory CD8+ T cells from PBMCs. Subset meaning: CD45RO+ cells pooled with CCR7-negative TemRA cells. The source is a man between 18 and 35 years old in good health. Some clones in this sample may be carry-over from other donors' samples.

The chain's CDR3 is CASVSADSYEQYF. The DNA for the CDR3 is TGCGCCAGCGTGAGTGCAGACTCCTACGAGCAGTACTTC. This chain joins TRBV5-1 and TRBJ2-7; D call uncertain. The length of the CDR3 is 13 residues. CDR1 and CDR2 from the germline V gene are SGHRS and YFSETQ. Trimming removed 7 bases from V and 0 bases from J, with 11 bases in between.

This sequence joins TRBV4-1 and TRBJ2-7; 14 nucleotides align to TRBD2. J gave up 8 bases and V 4 bases, and 4 bases lay outside the gene matches. Germline loops: CDR1 MGHRA, CDR2 YSYEKL. The CDR3 consists of 14 residues. DNA of the CDR3: TGCGCCAGCAGCCGACTAGCGGGAGGGAACAAGCAGTACTTC. Translating gives CASSRLAGGNKQYF.

The chain is built from TRBV29-1 and TRBJ2-5; D possibly corresponds to TRBD1 (6 bases). V gave up 2 bases and J gave up 3 bases, with 16 bases separating them. CDR1 is SQVTM, CDR2 ANQGSEA, per germline. CDR3 size: 15 residues. Here the CDR3 DNA reads TGCAGCGTTGAAATTAGGGGGACACCAGAAGAGACCCAGTACTTC. Its translation: CSVEIRGTPEETQYF. The full variable domain, rest sourced from reference TRBV29-1 and TRBJ2-5, is SAVISQKPSRDICQRGTSLTIQCQVDSQVTMMFWYRQQPGQSLTLIATANQGSEATYESGFVIDKFPISRPNLTFSTLTVSNMSPEDSSIYLCSVEIRGTPEETQYFGPGTRLLVL.

The rearrangement links TRBV2 to TRBJ2-7; D gene unclear. V was trimmed by 2 bases and J by 0 bases, leaving 5 bases between them. Per germline, CDR1 SNHLY and CDR2 FYNNEI. The CDR3 contains 13 residues. The CDR3 DNA reads TGTGCCAGCAGTGAATGGGTCTCCTACGAGCAGTACTTC. It translates to CASSEWVSYEQYF. Variable domain in full (rest from reference TRBV2 and TRBJ2-7): EPEVTQTPSHQVTQMGQEVILRCVPISNHLYFYWYRQILGQKVEFLVSFYNNEISEKSEIFDDQFSVERPDGSNFTLKIRSTKLEDSAMYFCASSEWVSYEQYFGPGTRLTVT.

The chain has TRBV28 and TRBJ2-7, with a weak D call TRBD1 (6 bases). Trimming stripped 6 bases from V and 3 bases from J, with 12 bases between. Germline CDR1 and CDR2: MDHEN and SYDVKM. The CDR3 has 13 amino acids. Written as DNA, the CDR3 is TGTGCCAGCAGCTCCGGGACAATCTACGAGCAGTACTTC. Protein sequence: CASSSGTIYEQYF.

This clone showed up just once. The chain uses TRBV10-1 and TRBJ2-4; 8 positions agree with TRBD1. The CDR3 extends over 16 amino acids. The germline V gene has CDR1 WNHNN and CDR2 SYGVQD (reference sequence). With 5 bases clipped from V and 0 bases from J, the junction kept 6 bases outside the gene matches. The DNA of the CDR3 is TGCGCCAGCAGTAACGGGACAGGAGTAGCCAAAAACATTCAGTACTTC. Protein product: CASSNGTGVAKNIQYF.